These 30 T cell receptor beta chains were all obtained from the same sample, sequenced in a study of T cells in Graves' hyperthyroidism and ophthalmopathy. Amplification yielded TCR beta CDR3 regions, with RNA transcripts as the source. Using the HTBI primer set, a first-round RT-PCR was run on the TCR CDR3. TCRdb reprocessed the multiplex PCR reads with MiXCR, giving one entry per CDR3 protein. The table records some 600,000 distinct CDR3 sequences, roughly 13% of them present only once. Sequenced material: blood. The source is a woman aged 25 to 39 with Graves' hyperthyroidism that later progressed to Graves' ophthalmopathy.

The chain joins TRBV5-4 to TRBJ2-7; the D is unclear. Germline CDR1 is SGHNT and CDR2 is YYREEE (reference sequence). The CDR3 contains 11 residues. The ends were cut back, 9 bases at V and 2 bases at J, with 9 bases in the middle. The CDR3 DNA is TGTGCCACAGCCGGGCCCTACGAGCAGTACTTC. Protein: CATAGPYEQYF.

The rearrangement joins TRBV7-9 to TRBJ1-3, with unresolved D. Between the trimmed V and J ends, which lost 5 bases and 0 bases, there was a span of 8 bases. Germline V CDR1 and CDR2: SEHNR, FQNEAQ (reference sequence). This CDR3 contains 14 residues. The CDR3, as DNA: TGTGCCAGCAGCCCAACCTTCTCTGGAAACACCATATATTTT. This translates into CASSPTFSGNTIYF. Together with reference TRBV7-9 and TRBJ1-3, the CDR3 gives the full variable domain: DTGVSQNPRHKITKRGQNVTFRCDPISEHNRLYWYRQTLGQGPEFLTYFQNEAQLEKSRLLSDRFSAERPKGSFSTLEIQRTEQGDSAMYLCASSPTFSGNTIYFGEGSWLTVV.

This clonotype appeared many times. The CDR3 DNA reads as TGCGCCAGCAGCCAAGATCGCCGCTACGAGCAGTACTTC. Amino acids: CASSQDRRYEQYF. The chain couples TRBV4-3 to TRBJ2-7; no definite D call. V was pared by 0 bases and J by 3 bases, with 6 bases between. The germline gives CDR1 LGHNA, CDR2 YSLEER. The length of the CDR3 is 13 residues.

This clonotype appeared many times. This sequence joins TRBV5-1 and TRBJ2-7; tentative D call: TRBD2 (5 bases). The CDR3 covers 16 residues. Germline CDR1 reads SGHRS; CDR2 reads YFSETQ. V gave up 0 bases and J gave up 1 base, with 14 bases separating them. The CDR3 DNA follows: TGCGCCAGCAGCTTGGCCCTTCTTGGGGAGTCCTACGAGCAGTACTTC. It specifies CASSLALLGESYEQYF.

The table lists this clonotype with many counts. V and J are TRBV12-3 or TRBV12-4 and TRBJ2-7; TRBD1 agrees at 7 bases. This CDR3 is 13 amino acids long. The J segment lost 5 bases and the V segment lost 3 bases, leaving 4 bases of the junction unmatched. The CDR3 region is CASSFPTGNEQYF. Written as DNA, the CDR3 is TGTGCCAGCAGTTTCCCGACAGGGAACGAGCAGTACTTC.

This clonotype was recorded many times. The gene calls are TRBV3-1 and TRBJ1-1, with no clear D. The CDR3 loop spans 13 amino acids. Trimming removed 5 bases at V and 12 bases at J, with 19 bases between. Germline V gene sequence: CDR1 LGHDT, CDR2 YNNKEL (reference sequence). DNA of the CDR3: TGTGCCAGCAGCAAGATGGCGCAGACGGAAACTTTCTTT. This codes for CASSKMAQTETFF.

This clonotype has ten or more counts. The chain couples TRBV30 to TRBJ2-2, with a possible D match to TRBD1 (5 bases). CDR3 length: 11 amino acids. Trimming took off 8 bases at V and 6 bases at J, with 10 bases between the two ends. Germline V gives CDR1 GTSNPN, CDR2 SVGIG (reference sequence). The CDR3 DNA reads as TGTGCCGGGGCGGTGGCCGGGGAGCTGTTTTTT. It translates to CAGAVAGELFF.

About this clonotype itself: One base away lies a much larger clone, so this may be a sequencing read error. The chain recombines TRBV7-9 with TRBJ2-1, with D hard to call. Germline V gene lookup returns CDR1 SEHNR and CDR2 FQNEAQ (reference sequence). Trimming shortened V by 3 bases and J by 8 bases, and 14 bases separated the two germline ends. The CDR3 runs to 14 residues. CDR3 residues: CASSLGNVAHEQFF. The CDR3 nucleotides are TGTGCCAGCAGCTTGGGGAACGTCGCCCATGAGCAGTTCTTC.

As to this clonotype: This may be a read error, as it is one base from a much larger clone. The rearrangement uses TRBV10-3 and TRBJ2-3; a weak D match, TRBD2 (5 bases). The CDR3 is 15 amino acids. Germline CDR1 is ENHRY and CDR2 is SYGVKD. V lost 4 bases and J lost 1, with 12 bases in between. DNA of the CDR3: TGTGCCATCAGTGTAGGATCGAGGGGCACAGATACGCAGTATTTT. Translating it yields CAISVGSRGTDTQYF.

This clonotype was seen more than once but under ten times. The rearrangement uses TRBV2 and TRBJ2-5, with D perhaps matching TRBD1 or TRBD2 (5 bases each). CDR1 is SNHLY, CDR2 FYNNEI, per germline. This CDR3 has 14 amino acids. The V end lost 2 bases, the J end lost 7 bases, and 14 bases lay between the germline ends. The CDR3 is CASSESASGGTQYF. CDR3 nucleotides: TGTGCCAGCAGTGAATCGGCGTCTGGGGGGACCCAGTACTTC.

This clonotype has ten or more counts. This chain uses TRBV6-2 or TRBV6-3 with TRBJ2-5; 9 bases line up with TRBD1. The CDR3 contains 15 residues. Germline CDR1 and CDR2: MNHEY and SVGEGT. With 2 bases clipped from V and 0 bases from J, the junction kept 1 base outside the gene matches. The DNA for the CDR3 is TGTGCCAGCAGTTACGGGGACAGGGACCAAGAGACCCAGTACTTC. This sequence encodes CASSYGDRDQETQYF.

This clonotype was recorded at least ten times. The chain combines TRBV2 with TRBJ2-3; 10 bases are a match to TRBD2. The CDR3 sequence is 15 residues long. Looked up from germline, CDR1 is SNHLY and CDR2 is FYNNEI. After removal of 5 bases from V and 4 bases from J, the junction contained 6 bases not matched to a gene. The CDR3 DNA is TGTGCCAGCAGTCCGCTAGCGGGAGTGCCAGATACGCAGTATTTT. Protein: CASSPLAGVPDTQYF.

This clonotype was seen ten or more times. V usage is TRBV20-1 and J usage is TRBJ2-1; 11 positions agree with TRBD2. J gave up 12 bases and V 4 bases, and 5 bases lay outside the gene matches. Germline V lookup: CDR1 DFQATT, CDR2 SNEGSKA (reference sequence). The CDR3 loop spans 12 amino acids. CDR3 DNA sequence: TGCAGTGCTATAGCGGGAGGGGAAGGGCAGTTCTTC. The encoded protein is CSAIAGGEGQFF.

This chain connects TRBV28 to TRBJ2-1, with TRBD2 as a possible D gene (5 bases). V was cut by 3 bases and J by 0 bases, with 9 bases left in between. The CDR3 totals 15 residues. The germline CDR1 and CDR2 sequences are MDHEN and SYDVKM. DNA of the CDR3: TGTGCCAGCAGTTTCTCAGCGGACTCCTACAATGAGCAGTTCTTC. Protein product: CASSFSADSYNEQFF. Full variable domain (rest looked up from reference TRBV28 and TRBJ2-1): DVKVTQSSRYLVKRTGEKVFLECVQDMDHENMFWYRQDPGLGLRLIYFSYDVKMKEKGDIPEGYSVSREKKERFSLILESASTNQTSMYLCASSFSADSYNEQFFGPGTRLTVL.

This clonotype was seen ten or more times. The rearrangement links TRBV19 to TRBJ1-1; 10 bases fit TRBD1. The CDR3 is 14 residues long. With 3 bases clipped from V and 9 bases from J, the junction kept 7 bases outside the gene matches. Germline lookup yields CDR1 LNHDA and CDR2 SQIVND (reference sequence). As DNA, the CDR3 is TGTGCCAGTAGTATCGGGACAGGGGCGTTTAAAGCTTTCTTT. Translation gives CASSIGTGAFKAFF.

This clonotype was counted a few times. CDR3 bases: TGTGCCAGCAGTTTAAGTTCAGGGAGCAGCGCAGATACGCAGTATTTT. It is translated as CASSLSSGSSADTQYF. V and J are TRBV12-3 or TRBV12-4 and TRBJ2-3; TRBD1 or TRBD2 may be the D gene (5 bases each). V dropped 2 bases and J dropped 4 bases, with 16 bases sitting between them. The CDR3 sequence is 16 residues long.

In regard to this clonotype: A much larger clone lies one base from this, so it may be a read error. CDR3 protein: CASNPASGLLVNTEELFF. For the CDR3, the DNA is TGTGCCAGCAATCCGGCTAGCGGGCTCCTCGTGAACACCGAGGAGCTGTTTTTT. The V gene is TRBV6-2 or TRBV6-3, the J gene TRBJ2-2; 8 positions agree with TRBD2. The germline V gene has CDR1 MNHEY and CDR2 SVGEGT. This CDR3 is built from 18 residues.

The genes are TRBV14 and TRBJ1-1; 7 bases map to TRBD1. Germline values: CDR1 SGHDN, CDR2 FVKESK. The CDR3 loop spans 17 amino acids. J lost 1 base, V lost 4 bases, and 12 bases had no gene match. CDR3 in amino acids: CASSPLAWTGQNTEAFF. CDR3 bases: TGTGCCAGCAGCCCCTTAGCTTGGACAGGACAGAACACTGAAGCTTTCTTT.

The J gene is TRBJ2-5, the V gene TRBV5-1, with D possibly matching TRBD2 (5 bases). Deletions cut 0 bases from V and 5 bases from J, with 8 bases between. The CDR3 runs 13 residues. Germline V lookup: CDR1 SGHRS, CDR2 YFSETQ. CDR3 amino acids: CASSLVPGETQYF. The CDR3 bases are TGCGCCAGCAGCTTGGTCCCGGGGGAGACCCAGTACTTC.

This clonotype was observed at least ten times. The chain recombines TRBV14 with TRBJ2-7; D unresolved. This CDR3 is built from 13 residues. Trimming removed 1 base from V and 3 bases from J, with 7 bases in between. Germline V gene sequence: CDR1 SGHDN, CDR2 FVKESK. CDR3 coding DNA: TGTGCCAGCAGCCAAGGGATTCGCTACGAGCAGTACTTC. It codes for CASSQGIRYEQYF. The full variable domain, completed using reference TRBV14 and TRBJ2-7, is EAGVTQFPSHSVIEKGQTVTLRCDPISGHDNLYWYRRVMGKEIKFLLHFVKESKQDESGMPNNRFLAERTGGTYSTLKVQPAELEDSGVYFCASSQGIRYEQYFGPGTRLTVT.

This clonotype showed up many times. The chain joins TRBV29-1 to TRBJ2-5; D might be TRBD1 (6 bases). Trimming took off 3 bases at V and 1 base at J, with 15 bases between the two ends. Germline assignment: CDR1 SQVTM and CDR2 ANQGSEA. The CDR3 runs 15 residues. This CDR3 is CSVDGDSDSQETQYF. The CDR3 nucleotides read TGCAGCGTTGATGGGGATTCGGACAGCCAAGAGACCCAGTACTTC.

There are many counts of this clonotype. CDR3 in amino acids: CASSQEAAGQGIDGYTF. The CDR3, as DNA: TGCGCCAGCAGCCAAGAGGCCGCCGGCCAGGGCATCGACGGCTACACCTTC. The gene calls are TRBV4-3 and TRBJ1-2, with D perhaps TRBD1 (5 bases). This CDR3 region has 17 residues. Looked up from germline, CDR1 is LGHNA and CDR2 is YSLEER. The germline V and J ends were trimmed by 0 bases and 8 bases, with 22 bases remaining between them.

This clonotype was picked up many times. J is TRBJ2-5 and V is TRBV7-2; 9 nucleotides match TRBD1. Germline-derived CDR1 and CDR2 are SGHTA and FQGNSA. Germline trimming cut 1 base from V and 4 bases from J; bases unmatched to any gene: 10. The CDR3 contains 17 residues. The CDR3 reads CASSLGPGTGRRETQYF. Here the CDR3 DNA reads TGTGCCAGCAGCTTAGGACCCGGGACAGGGAGGCGAGAGACCCAGTACTTC.

This clonotype has more than one count but fewer than ten. The chain recombines TRBV24-1 with TRBJ1-1; 9 bases are shared with TRBD1. The germline V gene has CDR1 KGHDR and CDR2 SFDVKD. The CDR3 sequence is 16 residues long. J was trimmed by 1 base and V by 0 bases; bases with no gene match: 2. This CDR3 is CATSDLLGQGNTEAFF. DNA for the CDR3: TGTGCCACCAGTGATTTGCTGGGACAGGGGAACACTGAAGCTTTCTTT.

This clonotype came up many times. V and J are TRBV6-1 and TRBJ2-3, with D perhaps TRBD2 (5 bases). CDR3 size: 14 residues. V lost 6 bases to trimming and J lost 2 bases, with 12 bases between them. CDR1 is MNHNS, CDR2 SASEGT, per germline. CDR3: CASSLGGLTDTQYF. DNA for the CDR3: TGTGCCAGCAGCCTCGGAGGACTCACAGATACGCAGTATTTT.

The sample holds many counts of this clonotype. The chain uses TRBV29-1 and TRBJ1-5; tentative D call: TRBD1 (5 bases). The CDR3 sequence is 15 residues long. Germline CDR1 and CDR2: SQVTM and ANQGSEA. Trimming took 0 bases from V and 6 from J, leaving 15 bases between them. The CDR3 loop is CSVEDGVGVSQPQHF. Here the CDR3 DNA reads TGCAGCGTTGAAGATGGGGTAGGGGTGAGTCAGCCCCAGCATTTT. Variable domain in full (rest from reference TRBV29-1 and TRBJ1-5): SAVISQKPSRDICQRGTSLTIQCQVDSQVTMMFWYRQQPGQSLTLIATANQGSEATYESGFVIDKFPISRPNLTFSTLTVSNMSPEDSSIYLCSVEDGVGVSQPQHFGDGTRLSIL.

This clonotype has at least ten counts. The chain recombines TRBV27 with TRBJ1-2, with TRBD1 matching 10 bases. Germline assignment: CDR1 MNHEY and CDR2 SMNVEV (reference sequence). This CDR3 has 15 amino acids. Trimming removed 5 bases from V and 3 bases from J; junction bases left unmatched: 6. Written as DNA, the CDR3 is TGTGCCAGCAGTGGGGCGGACAGGGGGTACTATGGCTACACCTTC. Translated: CASSGADRGYYGYTF.

J is TRBJ2-2 and V is TRBV20-1; possible D gene TRBD1, 5 bases. Germline assignment: CDR1 DFQATT and CDR2 SNEGSKA (reference sequence). This CDR3 region has 12 residues. Trimming left V 3 bases short and J 13 bases short, with 15 bases between. The CDR3 DNA reads TGCAGTGCTAGTTGGAAGCCCGACAGGCTGTTTTTT. Translated: CSASWKPDRLFF.

The V call is TRBV5-1, the J call TRBJ1-5; D gene ambiguous. V lost 0 bases to trimming and J lost 4 bases, with 14 bases between them. The CDR3 runs 16 residues. CDR1 and CDR2 (germline): SGHRS, YFSETQ. The CDR3 sequence: CASSLAPQGNNQPQHF. CDR3 sequence (DNA): TGCGCCAGCAGCTTGGCACCCCAAGGGAATAATCAGCCCCAGCATTTT.

Only a few counts were recorded for this clonotype. The rearrangement links TRBV18 to TRBJ2-3, with a weak D call TRBD2 (5 bases). CDR1 is KGHSH and CDR2 is LQKENI in the germline V gene. Trimming pared 3 bases from V and 5 bases from J, leaving 12 bases between. The CDR3 has 14 amino acids. This CDR3 reads CASSPSRAGDTQYF. CDR3 DNA: TGTGCCAGCTCACCCTCTAGGGCGGGAGATACGCAGTATTTT.